This TCR beta chain stems from a study of OX40 agonist ivuxolimab in advanced cancers. Study overall: Melanoma, hepatocellular carcinoma, head and neck or renal cell cancer occurred in dose-escalation patients. Participants, 70% to 90% male, averaged approximately 60 years of age, ranging from roughly 23 to 90.

Regarding this clone: The antigen remains unidentified.

Using immunoSEQ multiplex PCR, the repertoire was profiled, and TCRdb retains in-frame clones only, with some absent. The profile shows tens of thousands of clones, 91% of them singletons. Exclusion of a patient followed from autoimmune disease history or systemic immunosuppression. V lost 4 bases to trimming and J lost 6 bases, with 9 bases between them. CDR1 is MNHEY and CDR2 is SMNVEV in the germline V gene (reference sequence). There are 12 residues in the CDR3. General observations from the study: Clones of CD4+ and CD8+ blood T cells grew by week 6 at doses of 0.1 to 3.0 mg/kg.

The sequence derives from an adult with an advanced solid tumor such as melanoma, head and neck, liver or kidney cancer. This specimen consisted of CD4+ or CD8+ T cells sorted from blood, obtained in a trial of the OX40 agonist ivuxolimab. The rearrangement links TRBV27 to TRBJ1-1; D ambiguous. CDR3 in DNA: TGTGCCAGCAGTTCGACGGGTTCTGAAGCTTTCTTT. Amino acids: CASSSTGSEAFF.